Described below is a single T cell receptor beta chain sequence and its context. Its antigen is not identified. The time point here: blood from clinic visit 5 months post-surgery; TSC patient then seizure free. Only cases whose brain tissue showed the highest T cell transcript signatures were sequenced. These data originate in a study of brain T cells in children with intractable seizures. Broader study findings: HCMV serostatus was not known, and viral specificity came from CDR3 similarity only.

CDR1 and CDR2 (germline): SEHNR, FQNEAQ (reference sequence). The CDR3 runs to 14 residues. V was pared by 4 bases and J by 8 bases, with 12 bases between. This table comes from immunoSEQ multiplex PCR, and its TCRdb copy is limited to in-frame clones, with some not included. The table has about 340,000 clones, 85% to 95% seen once. This material consisted of peripheral blood, taken roughly 5 months after surgery. The receptor was derived from a boy in the first two years of life with tuberous sclerosis and intractable seizures. The chain has TRBV7-9 and TRBJ1-6; TRBD1 might be the D (6 bases). The DNA for the CDR3 is TGTGCCAGCAGCTCTTACAGGGCGGATTCACCCCTCCACTTT. It codes for CASSSYRADSPLHF.